These 20 T cell receptor beta chains came from one sample sequenced in a study of T cells in Graves' hyperthyroidism and ophthalmopathy. From RNA transcripts, TCR beta CDR3 regions were amplified. RT-PCR in the first round (using the HTBI primer set) targeted the TCR CDR3. TCRdb used MiXCR to reprocess the multiplex PCR reads, holding one entry per CDR3 protein. The sample shows about 710,000 distinct CDR3 sequences, over 15% of them seen only once. Material for sequencing was blood. These receptor sequences come from a young man with Graves' hyperthyroidism.

This clonotype appeared many times. The gene calls are TRBV7-2 and TRBJ1-2, with TRBD1 matching over 7 bases. The J segment lost 7 bases and the V segment lost 5 bases, leaving 7 bases of the junction unmatched. Germline CDR1 SGHTA, CDR2 FQGNSA. The CDR3 runs 13 residues. The CDR3 reads CASSPPDRVGYTF. For the CDR3, the DNA is TGTGCCAGCAGCCCTCCTGACAGGGTTGGCTACACCTTC.

This clonotype was recorded a few times. Germline and junction disagree at one end, which may indicate a read error. J is TRBJ2-3 and V is TRBV19; D might be TRBD2 (6 bases). CDR1 is LNHDA and CDR2 is SQIVND in the germline V gene (reference sequence). The CDR3 runs 13 residues. The DNA for the CDR3 is TGTGCTAGTAGTGGCGGGATCCCAGATACGCAGTATTTT. Translated, it gives CASSGGIPDTQYF.

This clonotype was seen many times. The rearrangement joins TRBV13 to TRBJ2-1; the D is unclear. V lost 5 bases, J lost 2 bases, and 13 bases lay in between. This CDR3 has 15 amino acids. Germline lookup yields CDR1 PRHDT and CDR2 FYEKMQ (reference sequence). The chain's CDR3 is CASSPVVPTYNEQFF. CDR3 nucleotides: TGTGCCAGCAGCCCCGTGGTCCCCACCTACAATGAGCAGTTCTTC.

This clonotype was counted at least ten times. The genes are TRBV3-1 and TRBJ1-1; 7 positions agree with TRBD1. The germline CDR1 and CDR2 sequences are LGHDT and YNNKEL (reference sequence). This CDR3 region has 15 residues. With V trimmed by 1 base and J by 5 bases, 7 bases remained unmatched. CDR3 coding DNA: TGTGCCAGCAGCCAAGCTGGGACAGCTGGGACTGAAGCTTTCTTT. Amino acid sequence: CASSQAGTAGTEAFF.

This clonotype appeared many times. The rearrangement joins TRBV27 to TRBJ2-1; tentatively, D is TRBD1 (5 bases). V lost 0 bases and J 5 bases, leaving 11 bases between the germline ends. CDR1 is MNHEY, CDR2 SMNVEV, per germline (reference sequence). The CDR3 has 15 amino acids. Here the CDR3 DNA reads TGTGCCAGCAGTTTATCAGTGGACACCAACAATGAGCAGTTCTTC. It encodes CASSLSVDTNNEQFF.

This clonotype was counted at least ten times. The CDR3 region is CASSFTRDSVETQYF. DNA of the CDR3: TGTGCCAGCAGTTTCACCCGGGACAGTGTCGAGACCCAGTACTTC. The V and J genes are TRBV12-3 or TRBV12-4 and TRBJ2-5; 7 bases fit TRBD1. Unmatched junction bases numbered 9, after V lost 3 bases and J lost 5 bases. This CDR3 comprises 15 residues.

The CDR3 here is CASSYSGNGYTF. The DNA for the CDR3 is TGTGCCAGCAGTTACTCCGGGAATGGCTACACCTTC. The chain couples TRBV6-2 or TRBV6-3 to TRBJ1-2, with D unclear. The germline V and J ends were trimmed by 0 bases and 6 bases, with 5 bases remaining between them. This CDR3 has 12 residues. Germline V CDR1 and CDR2: MNHEY, SVGEGT.

This clonotype has a handful of counts. This rearrangement joins TRBV11-3 to TRBJ2-4; 7 bases match TRBD2. J lost 9 bases, V lost 4 bases, and 9 bases had no gene match. CDR1 is SGHNT and CDR2 is YENEEA in the germline V gene. This CDR3 contains 14 residues. The CDR3, as DNA: TGTGCCAGCAGCTCCTCCGGGGAGGGACTCATTCAGTACTTC. Its protein product is CASSSSGEGLIQYF.

This clonotype has a count of ten or more. The chain joins TRBV25-1 to TRBJ2-7, with D uncertain. Germline V CDR1 and CDR2: MGHDK, SYGVNS. This CDR3 is built from 11 residues. V lost 3 bases and J 3 bases, leaving 3 bases between the germline ends. This chain's CDR3 is CASSDLYEQYF. CDR3 bases: TGTGCCAGCAGTGACCTCTACGAGCAGTACTTC.

This clonotype appeared many times. The chain is built from TRBV6-2 or TRBV6-3 and TRBJ2-7; the match to TRBD2 covers 7 bases. The CDR3 is 17 residues long. Germline V gives CDR1 MNHEY, CDR2 SVGEGT. V lost 7 bases, J lost 2 bases, and 17 bases stayed unmatched. The chain's CDR3 is CASKRAGQSGKTYEQYF. CDR3 DNA: TGTGCCAGCAAACGGGCGGGTCAGAGCGGGAAAACCTACGAGCAGTACTTC.

Many counts were recorded for this clonotype. The rearrangement links TRBV20-1 to TRBJ2-5; 7 bases line up with TRBD1. The CDR3 is made up of 14 amino acids. V dropped 2 bases and J dropped 5; count of bases not matched to a gene: 8. Looked up from germline, CDR1 is DFQATT and CDR2 is SNEGSKA (reference sequence). The CDR3 DNA reads as TGCAGTGCTAGAACGGCAGGGGGTAGTGAGACCCAGTACTTC. Translated: CSARTAGGSETQYF.

This clonotype was seen many times. V gene TRBV28 combines with J gene TRBJ2-7; D call uncertain. Germline CDR1 reads MDHEN; CDR2 reads SYDVKM. The length of the CDR3 is 15 residues. Between the trimmed V and J ends, which lost 3 bases and 7 bases, there was a span of 19 bases. CDR3: CASSFSLSGRREQYF. The DNA of the CDR3 is TGTGCCAGCAGTTTTAGCCTCTCCGGGCGGCGGGAGCAGTACTTC.

This clonotype was counted only a few times. The gene calls are TRBV7-3 and TRBJ2-2; TRBD1 matches 9 bases. V lost 3 bases, J lost 3 bases, and 5 bases stayed unmatched. Germline values: CDR1 SGHTA, CDR2 FQGTGA. This CDR3 region has 16 residues. DNA for the CDR3: TGTGCCAGCAGCTTTACAGGGGGCGCAGACACCGGGGAGCTGTTTTTT. It specifies CASSFTGGADTGELFF.

This CDR3 is CSARQGQNSPLHF. CDR3 bases: TGCAGTGCAAGACAGGGCCAAAATTCACCCCTCCACTTT. The rearrangement links TRBV20-1 to TRBJ1-6; TRBD1 matches 7 bases. With V trimmed by 6 bases and J by 7 bases, 6 bases remained unmatched. The germline V gene has CDR1 DFQATT and CDR2 SNEGSKA (reference sequence). The CDR3 extends over 13 amino acids.

This clonotype was observed at least ten times. The chain is built from TRBV10-3 and TRBJ1-2; no reliable D call. The CDR3 sequence is 15 residues long. V dropped 3 bases and J dropped 1 base, with 12 bases sitting between them. Germline loops: CDR1 ENHRY, CDR2 SYGVKD. CDR3: CAISDPEALNYGYTF. The CDR3 DNA is TGTGCCATCAGTGACCCCGAGGCCCTTAACTATGGCTACACCTTC.

This clonotype occurred a few times. J is TRBJ1-2 and V is TRBV5-1; D is perhaps TRBD1 (5 bases). Germline CDR1 SGHRS, CDR2 YFSETQ. With 0 bases removed from V and 5 bases from J, the gap between germline ends came to 17 bases. This CDR3 spans 16 amino acids. In nucleotides, the CDR3 is TGCGCCAGCAGCTTGGGGGACCAAGGTCCGTTATATGGCTACACCTTC. As protein: CASSLGDQGPLYGYTF.

This clonotype was observed at least ten times. The chain carries TRBV10-3 and TRBJ2-5; D unclear. The germline V and J ends were trimmed by 5 bases and 0 bases, with 7 bases remaining between them. This CDR3 is 13 amino acids long. CDR1 and CDR2 from the germline V gene are ENHRY and SYGVKD. The CDR3 protein is CAISWTDQETQYF. CDR3 in DNA: TGTGCCATCAGTTGGACGGACCAAGAGACCCAGTACTTC.

In this sample, this clonotype turned up a few times. This sequence joins TRBV3-1 and TRBJ2-3; 7 bases match TRBD2. CDR1 LGHDT and CDR2 YNNKEL come from the germline V gene (reference sequence). J was trimmed by 5 bases and V by 4 bases; bases with no gene match: 6. CDR3 length equals 14 residues. The CDR3 DNA sequence: TGTGCCAGCAGCCTTGCGGGAGTTCTAGATACGCAGTATTTT. Translation: CASSLAGVLDTQYF.

This clonotype was seen repeatedly, ten times or more. V usage is TRBV19 and J usage is TRBJ2-2, with D uncertain. The CDR3 runs 16 residues. The V end was cut by 6 bases, the J end by 0 bases, with 14 bases between. Germline V gene lookup returns CDR1 LNHDA and CDR2 SQIVND (reference sequence). The CDR3 DNA sequence: TGTGCCAGTAGCCCTTGGGGAATATCGAACACCGGGGAGCTGTTTTTT. Its translation: CASSPWGISNTGELFF.

The J gene is TRBJ2-1, the V gene TRBV7-8; 7 bases are shared with TRBD2. The J segment lost 4 bases and the V segment lost 2 bases, leaving 8 bases of the junction unmatched. Germline CDR1 SGHVS, CDR2 FQNEAQ. The CDR3 is 16 amino acids. The CDR3 here is CASSLRRETAYNEQFF. The CDR3 coding sequence is TGTGCCAGCAGCTTACGGCGGGAGACAGCTTACAATGAGCAGTTCTTC.